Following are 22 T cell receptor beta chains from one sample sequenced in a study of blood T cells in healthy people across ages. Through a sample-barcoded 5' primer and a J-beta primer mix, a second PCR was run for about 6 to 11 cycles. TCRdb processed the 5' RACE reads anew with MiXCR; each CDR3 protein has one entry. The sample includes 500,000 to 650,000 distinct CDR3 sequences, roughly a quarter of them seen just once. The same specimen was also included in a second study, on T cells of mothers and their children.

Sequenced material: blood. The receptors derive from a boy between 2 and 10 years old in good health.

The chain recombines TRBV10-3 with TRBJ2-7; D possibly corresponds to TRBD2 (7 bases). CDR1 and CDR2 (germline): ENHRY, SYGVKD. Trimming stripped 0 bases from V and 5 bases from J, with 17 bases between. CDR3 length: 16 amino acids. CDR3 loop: CAISESKGEGKHEQYF. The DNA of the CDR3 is TGTGCCATCAGTGAGTCGAAGGGGGAGGGTAAGCACGAGCAGTACTTC.

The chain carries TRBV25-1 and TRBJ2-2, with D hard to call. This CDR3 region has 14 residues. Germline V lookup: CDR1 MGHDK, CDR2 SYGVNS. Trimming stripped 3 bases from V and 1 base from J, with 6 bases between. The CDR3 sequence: CASSDLRNTGELFF. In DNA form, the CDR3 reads TGTGCCAGCAGTGATCTCAGGAACACCGGGGAGCTGTTTTTT. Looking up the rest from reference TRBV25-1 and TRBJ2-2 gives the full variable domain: EADIYQTPRYLVIGTGKKITLECSQTMGHDKMYWYQQDPGMELHLIHYSYGVNSTEKGDLSSESTVSRIRTEHFPLTLESARPSHTSQYLCASSDLRNTGELFFGEGSRLTVL.

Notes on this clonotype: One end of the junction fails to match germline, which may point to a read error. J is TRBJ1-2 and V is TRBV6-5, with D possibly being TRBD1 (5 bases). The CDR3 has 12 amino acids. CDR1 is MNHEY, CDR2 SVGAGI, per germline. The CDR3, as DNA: TGTGTCAGCAGTTGGGGGGGGAAGGAGAACACCTTC. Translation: CVSSWGGKENTF.

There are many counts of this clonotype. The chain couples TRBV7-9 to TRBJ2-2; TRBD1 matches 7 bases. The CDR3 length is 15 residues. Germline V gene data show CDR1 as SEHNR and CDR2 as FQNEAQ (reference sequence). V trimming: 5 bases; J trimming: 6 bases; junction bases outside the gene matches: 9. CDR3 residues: CASSPRQGLPGELFF. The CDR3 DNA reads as TGTGCCAGCAGCCCCCGACAGGGTCTGCCCGGGGAGCTGTTTTTT.

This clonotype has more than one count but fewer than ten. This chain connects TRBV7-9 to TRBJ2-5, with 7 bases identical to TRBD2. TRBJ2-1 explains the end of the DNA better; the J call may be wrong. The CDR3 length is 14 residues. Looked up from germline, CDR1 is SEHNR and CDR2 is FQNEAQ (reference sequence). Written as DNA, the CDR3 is TGTGCCAGCAGCACCGGGGGGATTGTAAGGGAGCAGTTCTTC. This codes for CASSTGGIVREQFF.

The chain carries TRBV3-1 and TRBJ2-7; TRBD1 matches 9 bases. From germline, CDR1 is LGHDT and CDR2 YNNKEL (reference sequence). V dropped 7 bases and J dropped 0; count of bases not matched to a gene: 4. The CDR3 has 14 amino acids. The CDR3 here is CASTPGQGSYEQYF. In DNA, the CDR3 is TGTGCCAGCACTCCGGGACAGGGCTCCTACGAGCAGTACTTC.

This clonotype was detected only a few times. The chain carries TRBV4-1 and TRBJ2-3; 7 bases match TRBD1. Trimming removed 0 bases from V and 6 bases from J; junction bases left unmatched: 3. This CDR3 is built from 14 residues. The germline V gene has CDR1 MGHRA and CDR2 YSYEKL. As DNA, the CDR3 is TGCGCCAGCAGCCAAGAGACAGGGTTCGATACGCAGTATTTT. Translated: CASSQETGFDTQYF.

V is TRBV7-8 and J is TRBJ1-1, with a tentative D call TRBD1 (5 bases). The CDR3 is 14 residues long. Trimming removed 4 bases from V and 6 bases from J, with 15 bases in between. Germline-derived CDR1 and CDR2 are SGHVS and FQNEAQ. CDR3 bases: TGTGCCAGCAGCTCCGGGGATGGAGGGGCTGAAGCTTTCTTT. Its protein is CASSSGDGGAEAFF. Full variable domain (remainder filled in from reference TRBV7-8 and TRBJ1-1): GAGVSQSPRYKVAKRGQDVALRCDPISGHVSLFWYQQALGQGPEFLTYFQNEAQLDKSGLPSDRFFAERPEGSVSTLKIQRTQQEDSAVYLCASSSGDGGAEAFFGQGTRLTVV.

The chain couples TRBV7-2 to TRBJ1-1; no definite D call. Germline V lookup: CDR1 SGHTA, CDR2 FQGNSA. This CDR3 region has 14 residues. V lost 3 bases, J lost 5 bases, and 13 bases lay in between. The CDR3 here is CASSLKGEYTEAFF. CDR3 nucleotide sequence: TGTGCCAGCAGCTTGAAGGGAGAGTATACTGAAGCTTTCTTT.

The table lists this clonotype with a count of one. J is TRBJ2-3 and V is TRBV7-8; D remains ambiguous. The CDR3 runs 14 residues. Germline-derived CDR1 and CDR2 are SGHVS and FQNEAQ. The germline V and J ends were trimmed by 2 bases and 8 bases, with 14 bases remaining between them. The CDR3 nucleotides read TGTGCCAGCAGCTTAAATACCGATGTGGGTACGCAGTATTTT. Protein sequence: CASSLNTDVGTQYF.

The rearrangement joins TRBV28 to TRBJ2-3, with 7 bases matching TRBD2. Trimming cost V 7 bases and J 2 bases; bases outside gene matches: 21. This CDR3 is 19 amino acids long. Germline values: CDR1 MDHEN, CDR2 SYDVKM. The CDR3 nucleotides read TGTGCCAGCACCCAAGGTCGTCTAGGCGGGAGCTTGAACACAGATACGCAGTATTTT. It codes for CASTQGRLGGSLNTDTQYF.

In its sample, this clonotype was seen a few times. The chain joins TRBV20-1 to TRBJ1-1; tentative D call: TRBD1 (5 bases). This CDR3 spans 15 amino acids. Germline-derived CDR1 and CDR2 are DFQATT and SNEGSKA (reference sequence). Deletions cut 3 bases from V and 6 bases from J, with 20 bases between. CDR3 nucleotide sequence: TGCAGTGCTAGTACCGGGACCCAGAGAGACGCTGAAGCTTTCTTT. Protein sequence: CSASTGTQRDAEAFF.

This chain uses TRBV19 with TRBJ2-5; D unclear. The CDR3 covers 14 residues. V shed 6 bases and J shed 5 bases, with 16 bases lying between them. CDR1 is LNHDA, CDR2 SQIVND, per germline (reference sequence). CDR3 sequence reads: CASSNGPVEETQYF. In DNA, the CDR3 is TGTGCCAGTAGCAACGGCCCGGTAGAGGAGACCCAGTACTTC.

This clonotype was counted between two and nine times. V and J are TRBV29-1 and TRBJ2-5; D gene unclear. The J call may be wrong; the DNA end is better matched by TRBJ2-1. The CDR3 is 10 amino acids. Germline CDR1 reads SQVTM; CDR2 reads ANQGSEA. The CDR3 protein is CSTLDGEQFF. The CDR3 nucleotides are TGCAGCACCTTGGACGGGGAGCAGTTCTTC.

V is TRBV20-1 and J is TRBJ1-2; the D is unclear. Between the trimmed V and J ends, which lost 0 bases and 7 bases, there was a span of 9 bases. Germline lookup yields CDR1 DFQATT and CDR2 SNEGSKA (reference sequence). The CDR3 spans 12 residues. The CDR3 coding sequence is TGCAGTGCTAGAGATTCGAGGGCTGGCTACACCTTC. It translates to CSARDSRAGYTF.

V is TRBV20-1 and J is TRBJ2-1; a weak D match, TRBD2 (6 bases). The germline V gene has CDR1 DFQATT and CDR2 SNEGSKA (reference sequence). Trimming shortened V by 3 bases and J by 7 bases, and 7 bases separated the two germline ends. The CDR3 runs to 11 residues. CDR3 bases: TGCAGTGCTAGTGCGGGGAATGAGCAGTTCTTC. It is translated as CSASAGNEQFF.

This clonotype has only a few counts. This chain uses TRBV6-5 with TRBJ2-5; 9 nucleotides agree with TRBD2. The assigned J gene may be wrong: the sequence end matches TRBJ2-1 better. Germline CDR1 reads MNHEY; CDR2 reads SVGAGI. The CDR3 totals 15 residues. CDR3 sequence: CASSYRAGGPNEQFF. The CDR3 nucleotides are TGTGCCAGCAGTTACCGGGCGGGGGGGCCGAATGAGCAGTTCTTC.

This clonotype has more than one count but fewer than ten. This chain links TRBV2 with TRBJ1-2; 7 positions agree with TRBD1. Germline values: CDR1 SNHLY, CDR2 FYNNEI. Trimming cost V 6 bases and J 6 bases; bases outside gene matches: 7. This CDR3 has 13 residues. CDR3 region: CASSQLGTDGYTF. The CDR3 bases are TGTGCCAGCAGCCAACTTGGGACAGATGGCTACACCTTC. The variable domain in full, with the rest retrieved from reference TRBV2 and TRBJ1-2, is EPEVTQTPSHQVTQMGQEVILRCVPISNHLYFYWYRQILGQKVEFLVSFYNNEISEKSEIFDDQFSVERPDGSNFTLKIRSTKLEDSAMYFCASSQLGTDGYTFGSGTRLTVV.

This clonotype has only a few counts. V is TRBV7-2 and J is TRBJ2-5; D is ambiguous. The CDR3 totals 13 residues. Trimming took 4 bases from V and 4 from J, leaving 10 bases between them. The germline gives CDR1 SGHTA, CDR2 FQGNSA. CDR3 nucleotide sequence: TGTGCCAGCAGCTCACGGTCCCTAGAGACCCAGTACTTC. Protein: CASSSRSLETQYF. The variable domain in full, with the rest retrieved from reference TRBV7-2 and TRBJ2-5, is GAGVSQSPSNKVTEKGKDVELRCDPISGHTALYWYRQSLGQGLEFLIYFQGNSAPDKSGLPSDRFSAERTGGSVSTLTIQRTQQEDSAVYLCASSSRSLETQYFGPGTRLLVL.

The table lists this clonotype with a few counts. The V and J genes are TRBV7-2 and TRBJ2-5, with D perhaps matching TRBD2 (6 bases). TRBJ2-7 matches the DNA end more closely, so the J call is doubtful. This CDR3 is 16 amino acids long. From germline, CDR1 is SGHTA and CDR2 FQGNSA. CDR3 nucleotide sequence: TGTGCCAGCAGCACGACGTGGAGGGGTGGGGGAAACGAGCAGTACTTC. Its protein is CASSTTWRGGGNEQYF.

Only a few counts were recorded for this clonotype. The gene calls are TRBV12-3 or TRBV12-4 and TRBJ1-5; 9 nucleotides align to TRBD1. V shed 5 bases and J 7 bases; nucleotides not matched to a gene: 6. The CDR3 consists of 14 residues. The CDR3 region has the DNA TGTGCCAGCAGTCATACAGGGGGCGGACAGCCCCAGCATTTT. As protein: CASSHTGGGQPQHF.

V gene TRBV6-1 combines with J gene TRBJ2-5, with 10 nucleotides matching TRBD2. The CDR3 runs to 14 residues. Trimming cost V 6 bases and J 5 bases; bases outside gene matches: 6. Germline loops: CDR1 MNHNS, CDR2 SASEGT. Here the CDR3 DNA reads TGTGCCAGCAGGGTCCTAGCGGGAGTTGAGACCCAGTACTTC. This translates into CASRVLAGVETQYF.